This T cell receptor (beta chain) comes out of a study of blood T cell repertoires in COVID-19. As for the study in general: Acute-phase and convalescent COVID-19 samples originated in the United States, Italy and Spain.

In the original processing: Reference gene primer amplification in the assay estimated nucleated cell counts. Only in-frame clones appear in the TCRdb table, and some are missing; sequencing was by immunoSEQ multiplex PCR. That table gives V, J and clone size, and the DNA gave D and trimming. The sample lists over 70,000 clones, approximately 84% occurring once. CDR3 length: 15 amino acids. CDR1 is SGHRS, CDR2 YFSETQ, per germline. Trimming removed 0 bases from V and 10 bases from J, with 14 bases in between. The sequencing sample was made of peripheral blood. This TCR was recovered from a man between 65 and 85 years old with COVID-19, enrolled during active disease. V is TRBV5-1 and J is TRBJ1-6, with D uncertain. This chain's CDR3 is CASSLAWTDSSPLHF. Here the CDR3 DNA reads TGCGCCAGCAGCTTGGCTTGGACGGACTCATCACCCCTCCACTTT.